This T cell receptor beta chain came from a study of OX40 agonist ivuxolimab in advanced cancers. Study information: Among those treated, three patients had partial responses, one with hepatocellular carcinoma and two with cutaneous melanoma.

Looked up from germline, CDR1 is SGHRS and CDR2 is YFSETQ. V was shortened by 0 bases and J by 4 bases, with 8 bases between the two germline ends. There are 14 residues in the CDR3. Findings and caveats of the study: Patients with a partial response at 0.1-3.0 mg/kg had among the lowest clonal expansion.

A note on this clone: Its cognate antigen is unknown.

If patients had autoimmune disease history or systemic immunosuppression, they were excluded. Profiling relied on immunoSEQ multiplex PCR, and the TCRdb table lists in-frame clones only, not all of them. The sample holds tens of thousands of clones, about 91% seen once. The input for sequencing was CD4+ or CD8+ T cells sorted from blood, taken in a trial of the OX40 agonist ivuxolimab. The rearrangement joins TRBV5-1 to TRBJ2-4; the D gene is possibly TRBD1 (6 bases). The TCR was taken from an adult with an advanced solid tumor such as melanoma, head and neck, liver or kidney cancer. In DNA, the CDR3 is TGCGCCAGCAGCTTGGACAGGGATAAAAACATTCAGTACTTC. Protein sequence: CASSLDRDKNIQYF.